Listed below are T cell receptor beta chains from one sample, sequenced in a study of blood T cell repertoires in COVID-19. Some clones are missing from TCRdb's copy, which holds only in-frame ones; the method was immunoSEQ multiplex PCR. In the table there are 95,000 to 150,000 clones, around 90% of which are singletons. Sequenced material: peripheral blood. The receptor set was obtained from a woman aged 50 to 65 with active or convalescent COVID-19. Each CDR3 is given with its conserved first and last residue. D genes are given only for firm matches. A row's size may be missing; if present it is once, few, many or a size class.

D | J | V | size | DNA | CDR3
. | TRBJ1-3 | TRBV9 | few | TGTGCCAGCAGCGTAGCCAGCTCTGGAAACACCATATATTTT | CASSVASSGNTIYF
. | TRBJ1-5 | TRBV28 | once | TGTGCCAGCAGGCCCAGGGACAATCAGCCCCAGCATTTT | CASRPRDNQPQHF
TRBD1 | TRBJ2-3 | TRBV7-9 | once | TGTGCCAGCAGCTCCGGACAGGGGGCTTTAGATACGCAGTATTTT | CASSSGQGALDTQYF
TRBD2 | TRBJ2-5 | TRBV14 | . | TGTGCCAGCAGCCCTCGCACGGGGGGGACCCAGTACTTC | CASSPRTGGTQYF
. | TRBJ1-4 | TRBV3-1/TRBV3-2 | . | TGTGCCAGCAGCCAAGGTCAGGACAGTAGTAATGAAAAACTGTTTTTT | CASSQGQDSSNEKLFF
. | TRBJ2-7 | TRBV10-1 | . | TGCGCCAGCAGGGGGAACAGGGACCTCTCCTACGAGCAGTACTTC | CASRGNRDLSYEQYF
TRBD1 | TRBJ1-5 | TRBV19 | . | TGTGCCAGTAGTCCGTCCCTCTGGGGACAGGGCCAATTGGGCAATCAGCCCCAGCATTTT | CASSPSLWGQGQLGNQPQHF
TRBD2 | TRBJ2-1 | TRBV19 | . | TGTGCCACTAATTCCGGGACTAGCGGGAGGACTTACAATGAGCAGTTCTTC | CATNSGTSGRTYNEQFF
. | TRBJ2-7 | TRBV3-1/TRBV3-2 | . | TGTGCCAGCAGCCAAGATCAGGGCCCCCGCTCCTACGAGCAGTACTTC | CASSQDQGPRSYEQYF
TRBD2 | TRBJ2-3 | TRBV6-5 | . | TGTGCCAGCAGTTACGGGTCGGGGGGGAGCACAGATACGCAGTATTTT | CASSYGSGGSTDTQYF
. | TRBJ1-4 | TRBV11-2 | . | TGTGCCAGCAGCTCCTATGAAAAACTGTTTTTT | CASSSYEKLFF
TRBD1 | TRBJ1-1 | TRBV18 | . | TGTGCCAGCTCACCACGGGACAGTGGCTGGGGCACTGAAGCTTTCTTT | CASSPRDSGWGTEAFF
. | TRBJ1-1 | TRBV7-2 | few | TGTGCCAGCAGGGAGGGGTCGAACACTGAAGCTTTCTTT | CASREGSNTEAFF
. | TRBJ2-7 | TRBV6-5 | . | TGTGCCAGCCAGGGGGGCAGGAACGAGCAGTACTTC | CASQGGRNEQYF
TRBD1 | TRBJ1-5 | TRBV6-5 | . | TGTGCCAGCAGTTACTCCCGGGACAGGTACAATCAGCCCCAGCATTTT | CASSYSRDRYNQPQHF
. | TRBJ2-5 | TRBV7-2 | once | TGTGCCAGCAGCCCCTACAACTTGCGGCAAGAGACCCAGTACTTC | CASSPYNLRQETQYF
. | TRBJ2-5 | TRBV5-4 | once | TGTGCCAGCAGCCAAGGCGGTCCAGCGGAAGAGACCCAGTACTTC | CASSQGGPAEETQYF
. | TRBJ2-5 | TRBV11-3 | . | TGTGCCAGCAGCTTAAATCAGAGGGAGACCCAGTACTTC | CASSLNQRETQYF
TRBD2 | TRBJ2-1 | TRBV9 | . | TGTGCCAGCAGCGTCCTAGCGGGAGCGTCCTACAATGAGCAGTTCTTC | CASSVLAGASYNEQFF
. | TRBJ2-7 | TRBV15 | . | TGTGCCACCAGCCTCGACAGGGCGGGAAACGAGCAGTACTTC | CATSLDRAGNEQYF
TRBD2 | TRBJ2-3 | TRBV28 | . | TGTGCCAGCAGTTTATTTGGGCGGACTAGCGGAAGCACAGATACGCAGTATTTT | CASSLFGRTSGSTDTQYF
. | TRBJ2-2 | TRBV7-9 | . | TGTGCCAGCAGCTCGGGTAACACCGGGGAGCTGTTTTTT | CASSSGNTGELFF
. | TRBJ2-7 | TRBV6-2/TRBV6-3 | . | TGTGCCAGCAGTTACTTGCGGGGCTACGAGCAGTACTTC | CASSYLRGYEQYF
TRBD2 | TRBJ2-1 | TRBV14 | few | TGTGCCAGCAGAAAAACATCTAGCGGGAGTGTATGGAATGAGCAGTTCTTC | CASRKTSSGSVWNEQFF
TRBD1 | TRBJ1-2 | TRBV6-5 | . | TGTGCCAGCGGGTACACAGGGGAGGGCTACACCTTC | CASGYTGEGYTF
. | TRBJ2-2 | TRBV29-1 | . | TGCAGCTACAGGGAGAACACCGGGGAGCTGTTTTTT | CSYRENTGELFF
. | TRBJ1-1 | TRBV28 | . | TGTGCCAGCAGCCCCGAGGTGAGGGCAGCTTTCTTT | CASSPEVRAAFF
TRBD1 | TRBJ1-1 | TRBV29-1 | . | TGCAGCGTTGTGCCGGGACAGGGGAACACTGAAGCTTTCTTT | CSVVPGQGNTEAFF
. | TRBJ2-2 | TRBV11-2 | . | TGTGCCAGCAGCCCCCGGACAGTGGCGAACACCGGGGAGCTGTTTTTT | CASSPRTVANTGELFF
TRBD1 | TRBJ2-5 | TRBV6-2/TRBV6-3 | . | TGTGCCAGCAGTTACCAGACAGGGTGGCAAGAGACCCAGTACTTC | CASSYQTGWQETQYF
TRBD1 | TRBJ1-1 | TRBV6-1 | . | TGTGCCACCGAACGGACAGGGAACACTGAAGCTTTCTTT | CATERTGNTEAFF
. | TRBJ1-1 | TRBV29-1 | . | TGCAGCGTTGTAGAGGGGGGTGGGACTGAAGCTTTCTTT | CSVVEGGGTEAFF
. | TRBJ1-5 | TRBV10-3 | . | TGTGCCACCGCCGCGGGGACGGAGCCCCAGCATTTT | CATAAGTEPQHF
. | TRBJ2-3 | TRBV20-1 | . | TGCAGTGCTAGTTCCGGGATATTTGGTACGCAGTATTTT | CSASSGIFGTQYF
. | TRBJ2-6 | TRBV15 | few | TGTGCCACCAGCAGAGAACAGGGCCGAGACCTGACTTTC | CATSREQGRDLTF
. | TRBJ1-1 | TRBV2 | . | TGTGCCAGCAACAGGGAAACCAGTGAAGCTTTCTTT | CASNRETSEAFF